This TCR beta chain stems from a study of OX40 agonist ivuxolimab in advanced cancers. Study at large: The group had a mean age of about 60 years, ranged from roughly 20 to 80, and was around 82% male. Three patients, one with hepatocellular carcinoma and two with cutaneous melanoma, responded partially.

Study-wide results and limits: Some of the lowest clonal expansion was seen in partial responders at 0.1-3.0 mg/kg.

This clone was found once. Antigen unknown. Sequenced by immunoSEQ multiplex PCR; TCRdb stores in-frame clones only, minus some. This repertoire shows fewer than 45,000 clones, roughly 89% found once; its top ten account for around 40%. The CDR3 is 16 residues long. Germline CDR1 is SGHRS and CDR2 is YFSETQ. V shed 4 bases and J shed 2 bases, with 17 bases lying between them. The TCR was taken from an adult with an advanced solid tumor such as melanoma, head and neck, liver or kidney cancer. Sequencing was performed on CD4+ or CD8+ T cells sorted from blood, taken in a trial of the OX40 agonist ivuxolimab. The genes are TRBV5-1 and TRBJ2-3, with TRBD1 as a possible D gene (6 bases). The CDR3 region has the DNA TGCGCCAGCAGCCAAACCTCCGGACAGCTCACAGATACGCAGTATTTT. Translation gives CASSQTSGQLTDTQYF.